These 7 T cell receptor beta chains originate from one sample sequenced in a study of blood T cell repertoires in COVID-19. Assay used: immunoSEQ multiplex PCR; TCRdb lists only in-frame clones, some missing. Found here are some 200,000 clones, 94% of them singletons; the top ten hold 0.6% to 0.9%. Sequenced input: peripheral blood. The receptor source for this set is a man younger than 40 with COVID-19, enrolled during active disease.

V and J are TRBV5-1 and TRBJ1-1; a weak D match, TRBD1 (6 bases). The CDR3 is made up of 15 amino acids. Trimming cost V 4 bases and J 2 bases, with 15 bases left between them. Germline CDR1 reads SGHRS; CDR2 reads YFSETQ. CDR3 residues: CASSPSGGANTEAFF. CDR3 nucleotide sequence: TGCGCCAGCAGCCCGTCGGGGGGCGCAAACACTGAAGCTTTCTTT.

With regard to this clone: Sequence at one end of the junction differs from germline and may be a read error. The CDR3 nucleotides read TGCGCCAGCAGCCGGGGCAGACAGGATAATTCGCCCCTCCACTTT. It is translated as CASSRGRQDNSPLHF. The rearrangement links TRBV4-1 to TRBJ1-6, with D possibly TRBD1 on 6 matching bases. CDR3 length equals 15 residues. The V gene's germline CDR1 is MGHRA and CDR2 YSYEKL.

V usage is TRBV6-5 and J usage is TRBJ2-3, with TRBD2 matching 11 bases. Germline V gene lookup returns CDR1 MNHEY and CDR2 SVGAGI. The CDR3 runs 15 residues. Trimming at V came to 5 bases and at J to 5 bases, leaving 6 bases not matched to a gene. This CDR3 is CASSPLLAGGDTQYF. In nucleotides, the CDR3 is TGTGCCAGCAGTCCGTTGCTAGCGGGGGGAGATACGCAGTATTTT.

The gene calls are TRBV7-2 and TRBJ2-3; 13 bases line up with TRBD2. This CDR3 is 15 amino acids long. V gave up 5 bases and J gave up 9 bases; unmatched junction bases: 8. CDR1 and CDR2 (germline): SGHTA, FQGNSA. CDR3 nucleotides: TGTGCCAGCAGCCAGACTAGCGGGGGGCCAGGAACGCAGTATTTT. This translates into CASSQTSGGPGTQYF. The complete variable domain, with remaining parts taken from reference TRBV7-2 and TRBJ2-3, reads GAGVSQSPSNKVTEKGKDVELRCDPISGHTALYWYRQSLGQGLEFLIYFQGNSAPDKSGLPSDRFSAERTGGSVSTLTIQRTQQEDSAVYLCASSQTSGGPGTQYFGPGTRLTVL.

J is TRBJ1-4 and V is TRBV19; D remains unclear. The germline V gene has CDR1 LNHDA and CDR2 SQIVND (reference sequence). There are 15 residues in the CDR3. V lost 6 bases and J lost 8, with 19 bases in between. CDR3 sequence reads: CASSLDKGRGEKLFF. The CDR3 nucleotides read TGTGCCAGTAGCCTCGACAAAGGCCGCGGGGAAAAACTGTTTTTT.

This clone was seen only once. V gene TRBV9 combines with J gene TRBJ2-7; TRBD2 aligns across 9 bases. The ends lost 3 bases at V and 0 bases at J; junction bases unmatched: 4. From germline, CDR1 is SGDLS and CDR2 YYNGEE. The CDR3 is made up of 15 amino acids. The CDR3, as DNA: TGTGCCAGCAGCGGAAGCGGGGGGCGCTCCTACGAGCAGTACTTC. Its translation is CASSGSGGRSYEQYF.

The rearrangement uses TRBV3-1 (or the pseudogene TRBV3-2) and TRBJ2-7; TRBD2 might be the D (5 bases). Germline CDR1 LGHDT, CDR2 YNNKEL (reference sequence). The germline V and J ends were trimmed by 6 bases and 2 bases, with 11 bases remaining between them. The CDR3 contains 13 residues. CDR3 protein: CASRQDSTYEQYF. CDR3 nucleotides: TGTGCCAGCAGGCAGGACTCGACCTACGAGCAGTACTTC.